This is a list of T cell receptor beta chains from one sample in a study of response to subunit inactivated influenza vaccine. Each CDR3 protein gets one entry after TCRdb re-called the RT-PCR reads with MiXCR. Among approximately 500,000 distinct CDR3 sequences listed, approximately 12% were seen once. The sample here was PBMCs from blood, taken about 40 days after vaccination. Receptors originate from a man in his forties or fifties who received an inactivated influenza vaccine. Both conserved end residues are part of each CDR3. D genes are given only for firm matches. Part of the rows lack a size; the others show once, few, many or a class for expanded clones.

TGCAGTGCTAGCCTTACGGGGGTGCTAGGCGAGCAGTACTTC	CSASLTGVLGEQYF	few	TRBV20-1	TRBJ2-7	NA
TGTGCCAGCAGTGCCGGGATAGTGAACCAGTACTTC	CASSAGIVNQYF	NA	TRBV28	TRBJ2-7	NA
TGCAGTGCTAGAGATATCCGGAGGTCCTACAATGAGCAGTTCTTC	CSARDIRRSYNEQFF	NA	TRBV20-1	TRBJ2-1	NA
TGTGCCAGCAGCCGGGACAGGGGGCATGAGACCCAGTACTTC	CASSRDRGHETQYF	NA	TRBV11-2	TRBJ2-5	TRBD1
TGTGCCACCAGCCAGGGGGCATTGGGGAACACCATATATTTT	CATSQGALGNTIYF	NA	TRBV6-1	TRBJ1-3	TRBD1
TGTGCCAGCAGCCAAACAGGGACAAACACCGGGGAGCTGTTTTTT	CASSQTGTNTGELFF	many	TRBV7-9	TRBJ2-2	NA
TGTGCCAGCAGTTTAGTTAGATCTCAGTTCTTC	CASSLVRSQFF	NA	TRBV12-3/TRBV12-4	TRBJ2-1	NA
TGCAGTGCTCGTAATAGCAATCAGCCCCAGCATTTT	CSARNSNQPQHF	many	TRBV20-1	TRBJ1-5	NA
TGCAGCGTTGAAATCTCCCGTTCAGTCAACGAGCAGTACTTC	CSVEISRSVNEQYF	many	TRBV29-1	TRBJ2-7	NA
TGCGCCAGCACAACCGGGAATAATAGGGAGCAGTACTTC	CASTTGNNREQYF	many	TRBV5-1	TRBJ2-7	NA
TGTGCCTGGACCCCGGGACAGAGAAACACTGAAGCTTTCTTT	CAWTPGQRNTEAFF	NA	TRBV30	TRBJ1-1	TRBD1
TGCGCCAGCAGTGCGGACAGATACTATGGCTACACCTTC	CASSADRYYGYTF	few	TRBV5-1	TRBJ1-2	NA
TGTGCCAGCAGTTCGGAGGCGACAGGGGGCGTTGGCTATGGCTACACCTTC	CASSSEATGGVGYGYTF	many	TRBV28	TRBJ1-2	TRBD1
TGTGCCATCAGTGTCGGTGGCGCGTCCGGAAACACCATATATTTT	CAISVGGASGNTIYF	NA	TRBV10-3	TRBJ1-3	NA
TGTGCCAGCTGCTCCGTGACAGGGAATGAAAAACTGTTTTTT	CASCSVTGNEKLFF	NA	TRBV7-2	TRBJ1-4	TRBD1
TGCAGTGCTAGAGATCCGTCGACGAGCTCCTACGAGCAGTACTTC	CSARDPSTSSYEQYF	many	TRBV20-1	TRBJ2-7	NA
TGTGCCAGCAGTGAAGCCGGCTATATTGGAGCTTTCTTT	CASSEAGYIGAFF	many	TRBV6-1	TRBJ1-1	NA
TGCGCCAGCAGCGAGGGGACAGTGGAGTTCTACGAGCAGTACTTC	CASSEGTVEFYEQYF	NA	TRBV4-3	TRBJ2-7	TRBD1
TGTGCCAGCAGCCAAAACAGGGCTGAAGCTTTCTTT	CASSQNRAEAFF	many	TRBV12-3/TRBV12-4	TRBJ1-1	NA
TGCAGTGCTAGACCCACAGCGGTAACCCAGTACTTC	CSARPTAVTQYF	few	TRBV20-1	TRBJ2-5	NA
TGTGCCATCAGTGAGTCGGGTCCCGCTGGGGCCAACGTCCTGACTTTC	CAISESGPAGANVLTF	NA	TRBV10-3	TRBJ2-6	NA
TGCAGCGTTGGGGAGGGCGGTAAACCTGATACGCAGTATTTT	CSVGEGGKPDTQYF	NA	TRBV29-1	TRBJ2-3	TRBD2
TGTGCCAGCAGCTGGCGGGGACAGGGAACGGGGGAGCAGTACTTC	CASSWRGQGTGEQYF	NA	TRBV7-2	TRBJ2-7	TRBD1
TGTGCCAGCAGCTTCCGGACAGCCTACAATGAGCAGTTCTTC	CASSFRTAYNEQFF	few	TRBV7-2	TRBJ2-1	NA
TGCGCCAGCAGCCAAGAGACCGGAAACACCATATATTTT	CASSQETGNTIYF	many	TRBV4-3	TRBJ1-3	NA
TGTGCCAGCAGCAAGGGTGCGAGGGTGAAGCAGTACTTC	CASSKGARVKQYF	once	TRBV21-1	TRBJ2-7	NA
TGTGCCAGCAGGCTTAGGGGAAACGGCTACACCTTC	CASRLRGNGYTF	few	TRBV6-5	TRBJ1-2	NA
TGTGCCAGCAGTCCGGGACCAAGGGGGTATGGCTACACCTTC	CASSPGPRGYGYTF	few	TRBV12-3/TRBV12-4	TRBJ1-2	NA
TGTGCCAGCAGCCTCGGGACAGGGTGGGGATCCTACGAGCAGTACTTC	CASSLGTGWGSYEQYF	few	TRBV7-2	TRBJ2-7	TRBD1
TGCAGCGTTGATACGACAGCCAAGAACACTGAAGCTTTCTTT	CSVDTTAKNTEAFF	few	TRBV29-1	TRBJ1-1	NA
TGTGCCAGCAGCCAAGTGGCTAATTCACCCCTCCACTTT	CASSQVANSPLHF	NA	TRBV3-1	TRBJ1-6	NA
TGTGCCAGCAGAACTGCAGCAGAGCAGTACTTC	CASRTAAEQYF	few	TRBV11-2	TRBJ2-7	NA
TGTGCCAGCAGCTTGGGATTTGAAGGGGAGCTGTTTTTT	CASSLGFEGELFF	NA	TRBV5-5	TRBJ2-2	NA
TGTGCCAGCAGTGTACAGGGGGGGCATGGCTACACCTTC	CASSVQGGHGYTF	NA	TRBV11-2	TRBJ1-2	TRBD1
TGTGCCAGCAGCACGTACAGGGGAATTTCCTACAATGAGCAGTTCTTC	CASSTYRGISYNEQFF	NA	TRBV11-2	TRBJ2-1	TRBD1
TGCGCCAGCAGCTTGGATGGCAGGGGGAGAGTTGGCACTGAAGCTTTCTTT	CASSLDGRGRVGTEAFF	few	TRBV5-1	TRBJ1-1	TRBD1